One and the same sample provided the 8 T cell receptor beta chains below, sequenced in a study of blood T cell repertoires in COVID-19. Data came from immunoSEQ multiplex PCR; TCRdb stores just in-frame clones and leaves some out. The profile covers almost 500,000 clones, with approximately 86% appearing a single time and approximately 8.3% taken by the ten largest. The sample was PBMCs or T cells enriched from blood (not recorded which). The receptors here all came from a woman aged 60-75 years who had recovered from COVID-19.

V is TRBV7-2 and J is TRBJ1-5; D perhaps matches TRBD1 (6 bases). CDR3 length equals 15 residues. Germline CDR1 SGHTA, CDR2 FQGNSA. V was trimmed by 1 base and J by 6 bases, leaving 13 bases between them. CDR3 DNA sequence: TGTGCCAGCAGCTTAGTCCCAGGGGTTAGTCAGCCCCAGCATTTT. This codes for CASSLVPGVSQPQHF.

CDR3 in amino acids: CASSPEGYGTEAQETQYF. The CDR3 coding sequence is TGTGCCAGCAGCCCGGAGGGCTACGGGACAGAAGCCCAAGAGACCCAGTACTTC. This rearrangement joins TRBV11-3 to TRBJ2-5; TRBD1 might be the D (7 bases). Trimming took 5 bases from V and 1 from J, leaving 23 bases between them. Germline V gene sequence: CDR1 SGHNT, CDR2 YENEEA. The CDR3 is 18 amino acids. Looking up the rest from reference TRBV11-3 and TRBJ2-5 gives the full variable domain: EAGVVQSPRYKIIEKKQPVAFWCNPISGHNTLYWYLQNLGQGPELLIRYENEEAVDDSQLPKDRFSAERLKGVDSTLKIQPAELGDSAVYLCASSPEGYGTEAQETQYFGPGTRLLVL.

The table lists this clone with a count of one. The genes are TRBV19 and TRBJ1-5; D may be TRBD1 (6 bases). Germline-derived CDR1 and CDR2 are LNHDA and SQIVND (reference sequence). Trimming took off 2 bases at V and 2 bases at J, with 10 bases between the two ends. This CDR3 has 15 amino acids. CDR3: CASSITRQGNQPQHF. The CDR3, as DNA: TGTGCCAGTAGTATAACCCGACAGGGCAATCAGCCCCAGCATTTT.

V usage is TRBV4-2 and J usage is TRBJ1-5; D perhaps matches TRBD1 (5 bases). The germline CDR1 and CDR2 sequences are LGHNA and YNFKEQ. Trimming shortened V by 5 bases and J by 4 bases, and 9 bases separated the two germline ends. This CDR3 is built from 13 residues. The CDR3 DNA sequence: TGTGCCAGCAGCGCGGGGGGGAATCAGCCCCAGCATTTT. Encoded protein: CASSAGGNQPQHF.

This chain links TRBV7-2 with TRBJ2-2; TRBD1 matches at 8 bases. Germline V lookup: CDR1 SGHTA, CDR2 FQGNSA. The CDR3 is made up of 16 amino acids. The V and J ends lost 4 bases and 2 bases, in that order; junction bases with no gene match: 6. The CDR3 DNA is TGTGCCAGCAGCTCCTGGGGGACAGGCAACACCGGGGAGCTGTTTTTT. The encoded protein is CASSSWGTGNTGELFF.

The rearrangement uses TRBV10-3 and TRBJ1-1, with 9 bases aligning to TRBD1. This CDR3 is 16 amino acids long. The J segment lost 2 bases and the V segment lost 4 bases, leaving 8 bases of the junction unmatched. The germline CDR1 and CDR2 sequences are ENHRY and SYGVKD. The CDR3 loop is CAISGTGTGINTEAFF. The CDR3 DNA follows: TGTGCCATCAGTGGTACCGGGACAGGGATAAACACTGAAGCTTTCTTT.

The chain couples TRBV7-9 to TRBJ2-7; no clear D. This CDR3 has 11 residues. Trimming left V 4 bases short and J 2 bases short, with 3 bases between. The V gene's germline CDR1 is SEHNR and CDR2 FQNEAQ (reference sequence). DNA of the CDR3: TGTGCCAGCAGCTCTACCTACGAGCAGTACTTC. Protein sequence: CASSSTYEQYF.

On this clone: Other DNA sequences in this sample translate to the same CDR3. The chain has TRBV12-3 or TRBV12-4 and TRBJ1-2, with D hard to call. The CDR3 consists of 13 residues. The V end lost 3 bases, the J end lost 2 bases, and 7 bases lay between the germline ends. Here the CDR3 reads CASSFYRNYGYTF. The CDR3 DNA follows: TGTGCCAGCAGTTTCTACAGAAACTATGGCTACACCTTC.